These T cell receptor beta chains were read from a single sample in a study of breast tumors, draining lymph nodes, adjacent tissues. TCRdb re-called the multiplex PCR reads with MiXCR, one entry per CDR3 protein. Of about 100,000 distinct CDR3 sequences in the sample, around 21% were seen once. Sequenced input: axillary lymph node tissue. Receptor source: a female donor with breast cancer. Some clones in this sample may be carry-over from other donors' samples. CDR3s include the opening cysteine and the closing phenylalanine or tryptophan. The D gene is left open where the match is weak. Size is omitted from some rows. Given values are once, few, many or a class for expanded clones.

j_gene | v_gene | abundance | d_gene | CDR3nt | CDR3aa
TRBJ2-7 | TRBV11-2 | many | TRBD2 | TGTGCCAGCAGCTCTGGCGGGGGGAGCTCCTACGAGCAGTACTTC | CASSSGGGSSYEQYF
TRBJ2-5 | TRBV5-1 | many | . | TGCGCCAGCAGCTTGCAGGTGGAAGAGACCCAGTACTTC | CASSLQVEETQYF
TRBJ2-1 | TRBV6-1 | many | TRBD2 | TGTGCCAGCAGTGAAGCGCACATAGCGGGAGGGAGAAATGAGCAGTTCTTC | CASSEAHIAGGRNEQFF
TRBJ2-5 | TRBV20-1 | many | . | TGCAGTGCTAGTCGGGGGTCGGGGCAAGAGACCCAGTACTTC | CSASRGSGQETQYF
TRBJ2-3 | TRBV7-8 | . | TRBD1 | TGTGCCAGCAGCTCCACTGACAGGGTGTCGACAGATACGCAGTATTTT | CASSSTDRVSTDTQYF
TRBJ2-1 | TRBV12-3/TRBV12-4 | many | TRBD2 | TGTGCCAGCAGTTTGACTAGCGGTAAAAATGAGCAGTTCTTC | CASSLTSGKNEQFF
TRBJ2-5 | TRBV18 | few | . | TGTGCCAGCTCACCCGGACAAATCTCGGAAGGGACCCAGTACTTC | CASSPGQISEGTQYF
TRBJ2-7 | TRBV20-1 | many | . | TGCAGTGCCCGACCCCGGATTAACTACGAGCAGTACTTC | CSARPRINYEQYF
TRBJ1-6 | TRBV11-2 | many | . | TGTGCCAGCAGCTTAGTTGGGCAGGATAATTCACCCCTCCACTTT | CASSLVGQDNSPLHF
TRBJ2-7 | TRBV10-2 | . | . | TGCGCCAGCAGTGGGAATCCTACAGAGAGCTACGAGCAGTACTTC | CASSGNPTESYEQYF
TRBJ1-5 | TRBV6-5 | many | . | TGTGCCAGCAGTTACTCGATCCCAGGGACCGCCAATCAGCCCCAGCATTTT | CASSYSIPGTANQPQHF
TRBJ1-6 | TRBV7-8 | many | . | TGTGCCAGCAGCTTAGTACGACGATCCAATTCACCCCTCCACTTT | CASSLVRRSNSPLHF
TRBJ1-4 | TRBV7-9 | . | TRBD1 | TGTGCCAGCAGCCAGGGACAGGGGAATGGAAAACTGTTTTTT | CASSQGQGNGKLFF
TRBJ1-2 | TRBV6-7 | many | . | TGTGCCAGCAGCCCAGATACGCAAGGACTGAGCTTCTATGGCTACACCTTC | CASSPDTQGLSFYGYTF
TRBJ2-5 | TRBV27 | many | TRBD2 | TGTGCCAGCAGTACCGCTAGCGGGAGGAACATAGAGACCCAGTACTTC | CASSTASGRNIETQYF
TRBJ1-1 | TRBV6-6 | . | . | TGTGCCAGCAAGGACAGCTGGAACACTGAAGCTTTCTTT | CASKDSWNTEAFF
TRBJ2-3 | TRBV11-2 | many | TRBD2 | TGTGCCAGCAGCCGAGAGCGGGGCCGCACAGATACGCAGTATTTT | CASSRERGRTDTQYF
TRBJ1-3 | TRBV20-1 | many | . | TGCAGTGCTAGAGTAGGGGGAGGAAACACCATATATTTT | CSARVGGGNTIYF
TRBJ1-6 | TRBV6-1 | many | . | TGTGCCACCCTGGACCTTCGGAGCTCCTATAATTCACCCCTCCACTTT | CATLDLRSSYNSPLHF
TRBJ1-6 | TRBV25-1 | many | TRBD1 | TGTGCCAGTAGGACAGGTCAATCACCCCTCCACTTT | CASRTGQSPLHF
TRBJ2-2 | TRBV2 | many | TRBD2 | TGTGCCAGCAGTGAGTGGGCTAGCGGAACCAACACCGGGGAGCTGTTTTTT | CASSEWASGTNTGELFF
TRBJ2-4 | TRBV28 | . | . | TGTGCCAGCAGTTCCTCCCGAGGAGCAGACATTCAGTACTTC | CASSSSRGADIQYF
TRBJ2-7 | TRBV28 | few | . | TGTACCAGCAGTCCTCCCGGCCATTCCGAAGGCGAGCAGTACTTC | CTSSPPGHSEGEQYF
TRBJ1-2 | TRBV30 | few | . | TGTGCCTGGAGGAGAAACGGGACCCCCTATGGCTACACCTTC | CAWRRNGTPYGYTF
TRBJ2-5 | TRBV27 | . | TRBD2 | TGTGCCAACGGGTCGGGACTAGTCCAAGAGACCCAGTACTTC | CANGSGLVQETQYF
TRBJ2-5 | TRBV4-1 | many | . | TGCGCCAGCAGCCAAGATGTCGGCATTCAGCACTTC | CASSQDVGIQHF
TRBJ2-7 | TRBV5-1 | many | TRBD2 | TGCGCCAGCAGCATGGGACTAGCGGGAGACGAGCAGTACTTC | CASSMGLAGDEQYF
TRBJ2-3 | TRBV20-1 | medium-sized | . | TGCAGTGCTAGATACTCAGATACGCAGTATTTT | CSARYSDTQYF
TRBJ2-7 | TRBV27 | many | . | TGTGCCAGCAGTTCGACTGACAGACCGGAGCAGTACTTC | CASSSTDRPEQYF
TRBJ1-6 | TRBV10-3 | many | . | TGTGCCATCAGGAACATCATAGATTCACCCCTCCACTTT | CAIRNIIDSPLHF
TRBJ1-1 | TRBV5-1 | . | . | TGCGCCAGCAGCCAGAACACTGAAGCTTTCTTT | CASSQNTEAFF
TRBJ2-7 | TRBV28 | . | . | TGTGCCAGCAGTTTATACAGGGCCGGCGAGCAGTACTTC | CASSLYRAGEQYF
TRBJ1-5 | TRBV6-1 | . | . | TGTGCCAGCAGCGATGGAGGGGAGGTTCAGCCCCAGCATTTT | CASSDGGEVQPQHF
TRBJ1-5 | TRBV5-6 | many | . | TGTGCCAGCAGCCGCAGGGTGATGGATCAGCCCCAGCATTTT | CASSRRVMDQPQHF
TRBJ1-4 | TRBV5-1 | few | . | TGCGCCAGCAGCTTGGGACTCAGGGCAACTAATGAAAAACTGTTTTTT | CASSLGLRATNEKLFF
TRBJ1-6 | TRBV18 | many | TRBD1 | TGTGCCAGCTCACCTGACAGGGGTAGTTCACCCCTCCACTTT | CASSPDRGSSPLHF
TRBJ1-3 | TRBV2 | many | . | TGTGCCAGCAGTGAGGACACTTACTCTGGAAACACCATATATTTT | CASSEDTYSGNTIYF
TRBJ2-1 | TRBV6-5 | many | TRBD2 | TGTGCCAGCAGGGCTAGCGGGAGTGATGAGCAGTTCTTC | CASRASGSDEQFF
TRBJ2-7 | TRBV6-1 | many | TRBD2 | TGTGCCACGACTAGCGACGCCTCTTACGAGCAGTACTTC | CATTSDASYEQYF
TRBJ2-5 | TRBV20-1 | many | . | TGCAGTGCTTCCATCGGTGATCGGGCCCAGTACTTC | CSASIGDRAQYF
TRBJ2-7 | TRBV5-4 | many | TRBD2 | TGTGCCAGCAGCTCGGGACTAGCGGGACCCTACGAGCAGTACTTC | CASSSGLAGPYEQYF
TRBJ2-7 | TRBV4-1 | many | TRBD1 | TGCGCCAGCAGCCAAGGGACAGGACAAGGGGGCGAGCAGTACTTC | CASSQGTGQGGEQYF
TRBJ2-6 | TRBV19 | . | . | TGTGCCAGTAGTTCTTCAGGGGTTGGGGCCAACGTCCTGACTTTC | CASSSSGVGANVLTF
TRBJ1-2 | TRBV6-1 | many | . | TGTGCCAGCAGTGAGCAGGGACCTTCCTATGGCTACACCTTC | CASSEQGPSYGYTF
TRBJ2-2 | TRBV7-8 | many | TRBD1 | TGTGCCAGCACAGGACCAGGGGGTACCGGGGAGCTGTTTTTT | CASTGPGGTGELFF
TRBJ2-3 | TRBV2 | . | TRBD2 | TGTGCCAGCAGTGGCCCTAGCGGGGGCACAGATACGCAGTATTTT | CASSGPSGGTDTQYF
TRBJ1-2 | TRBV7-9 | many | . | TGTGCCAGCGGTGGTTTGGATGGCTACACCTTC | CASGGLDGYTF
TRBJ2-2 | TRBV5-1 | . | . | TGCGCCAGCAGCTCCGCAGGGTCTCGGACCGGGGAGCTGTTTTTT | CASSSAGSRTGELFF
TRBJ2-7 | TRBV18 | many | . | TGTGCCAGCTCAGCCGCATCCTACGAGCAGTACTTC | CASSAASYEQYF
TRBJ2-7 | TRBV4-1 | many | TRBD1 | TGCGCCAGCAGCCAAGGCGTCTTAGGACAGGGAGCGACCTACGAGCAGTACTTC | CASSQGVLGQGATYEQYF
TRBJ2-5 | TRBV20-1 | many | . | TGCAGTGCTGGGATAGGGGAGACCCAGTACTTC | CSAGIGETQYF
TRBJ2-7 | TRBV9 | many | TRBD2 | TGTGCCAGCAGTTCAGGGAGGGGCTCCTACGAGCAGTACTTC | CASSSGRGSYEQYF
TRBJ1-1 | TRBV12-3/TRBV12-4 | . | . | TGTGCCAGCAGTTTTCTCGGGGGCGTGAACACTGAAGCTTTCTTT | CASSFLGGVNTEAFF
TRBJ2-7 | TRBV7-9 | many | TRBD1 | TGTGCCAGCAGCCAGGGGGTGTACGAGCAGTACTTC | CASSQGVYEQYF
TRBJ1-5 | TRBV10-3 | . | . | TGTGCCATCAGTGAATCGTCGACTGCGAATCAGCCCCAGCATTTT | CAISESSTANQPQHF
TRBJ1-1 | TRBV19 | . | TRBD1 | TGTGCCAATAGTATAGCGCGACAGGGGGCTCAAGAAGCTTTCTTT | CANSIARQGAQEAFF
TRBJ2-5 | TRBV5-1 | few | . | TGCGCCAGCAGAAACCGACCTAGAGGCCAAGAGACCCAGTACTTC | CASRNRPRGQETQYF